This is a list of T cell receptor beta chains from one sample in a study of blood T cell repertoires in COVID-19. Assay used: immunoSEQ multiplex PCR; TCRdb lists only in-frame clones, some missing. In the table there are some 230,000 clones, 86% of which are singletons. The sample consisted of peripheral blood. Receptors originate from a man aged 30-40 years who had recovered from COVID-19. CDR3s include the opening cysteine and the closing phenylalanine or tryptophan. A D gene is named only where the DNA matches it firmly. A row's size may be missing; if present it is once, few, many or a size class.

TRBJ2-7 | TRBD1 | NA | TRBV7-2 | TGTGCCAGCAGTTCCGATGCTGGACAGGGGTGGCACGAGCAGTACTTC | CASSSDAGQGWHEQYF
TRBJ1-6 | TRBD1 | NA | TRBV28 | TGTGCCACCCCCGGGACAGTACATTCACCCCTCCACTTT | CATPGTVHSPLHF
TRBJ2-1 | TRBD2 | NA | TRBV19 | TGTGCCAGTAGTATAGGGGGGACTAGCGGGTTGGGTGAGCAGTTCTTC | CASSIGGTSGLGEQFF
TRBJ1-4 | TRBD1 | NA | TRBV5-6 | TGTGCCAGCAGCTCGACAGGGGGCGCAACTAATGAAAAACTGTTTTTT | CASSSTGGATNEKLFF
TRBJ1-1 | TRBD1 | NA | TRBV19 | TGTGCCAGTAGTATAGATCCCCGTCCGGGACAGGGTCCCACTGAAGCTTTCTTT | CASSIDPRPGQGPTEAFF
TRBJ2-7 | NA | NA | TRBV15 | TGTGCCACCAGCGGATCCCTGGGCGCATGGCAGTACTTC | CATSGSLGAWQYF
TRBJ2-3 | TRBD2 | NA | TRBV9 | TGTGCCAGCAGCGTGCCCCTAGCGGGGGGGCGGGGCACAGATACGCAGTATTTT | CASSVPLAGGRGTDTQYF
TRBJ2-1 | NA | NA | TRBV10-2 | TGCGCGACTAGAGACAATGAGCAGTTCTTC | CATRDNEQFF
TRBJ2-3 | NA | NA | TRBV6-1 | TGTGCCAGCAGTGAATGGGGGGGCCGGGCAGATACGCAGTATTTT | CASSEWGGRADTQYF
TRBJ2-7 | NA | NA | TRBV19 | TGTGCCAGTAGTATAAGCAAAATCGACGAGCAGTACTTC | CASSISKIDEQYF
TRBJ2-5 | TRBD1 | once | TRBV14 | TGTGCCAGCAGCCTCGGACAGGGCCGGGCCCAGTACTTC | CASSLGQGRAQYF
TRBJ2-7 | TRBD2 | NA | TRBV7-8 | TGTGCCAGCAGCTTAGCCGGGGGGTTGGGCTACGAGCAGTACTTC | CASSLAGGLGYEQYF